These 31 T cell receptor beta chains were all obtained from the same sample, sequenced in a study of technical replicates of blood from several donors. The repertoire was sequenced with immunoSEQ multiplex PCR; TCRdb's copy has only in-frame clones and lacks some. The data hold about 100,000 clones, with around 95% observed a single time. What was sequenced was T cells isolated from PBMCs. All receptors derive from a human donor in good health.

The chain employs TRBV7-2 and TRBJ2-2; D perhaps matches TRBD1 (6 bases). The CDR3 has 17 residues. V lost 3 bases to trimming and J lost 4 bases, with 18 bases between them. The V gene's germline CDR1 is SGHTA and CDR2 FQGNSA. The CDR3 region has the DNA TGTGCCAGCAGCTTCCAGATTCCGGGACAACTCACCGGGGAGCTGTTTTTT. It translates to CASSFQIPGQLTGELFF.

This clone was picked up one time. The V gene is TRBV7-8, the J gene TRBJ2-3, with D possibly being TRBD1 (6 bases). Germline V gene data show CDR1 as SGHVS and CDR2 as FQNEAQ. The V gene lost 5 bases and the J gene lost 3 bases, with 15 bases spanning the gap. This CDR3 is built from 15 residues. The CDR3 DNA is TGTGCCAGCAGCCCCGTGTGGGGGCGAACAGATACGCAGTATTTT. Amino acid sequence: CASSPVWGRTDTQYF.

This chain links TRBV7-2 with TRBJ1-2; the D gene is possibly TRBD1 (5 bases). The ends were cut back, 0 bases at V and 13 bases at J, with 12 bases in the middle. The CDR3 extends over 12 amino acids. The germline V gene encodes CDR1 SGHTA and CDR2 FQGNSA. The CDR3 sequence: CASSLAPGGGTF. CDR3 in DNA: TGTGCCAGCAGCTTAGCGCCCGGGGGTGGCACCTTC.

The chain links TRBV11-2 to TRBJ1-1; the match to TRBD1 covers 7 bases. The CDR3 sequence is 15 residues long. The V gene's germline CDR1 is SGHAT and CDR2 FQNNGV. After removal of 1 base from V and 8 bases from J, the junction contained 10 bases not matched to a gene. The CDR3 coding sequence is TGTGCCAGCAGCTTAGTCTCCCCCGCGACAGGGGAAGCTTTCTTT. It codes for CASSLVSPATGEAFF.

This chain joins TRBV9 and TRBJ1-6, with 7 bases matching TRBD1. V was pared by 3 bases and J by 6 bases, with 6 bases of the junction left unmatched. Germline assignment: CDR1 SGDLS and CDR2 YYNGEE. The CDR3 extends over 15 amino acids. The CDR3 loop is CASSARQGTNSPLHF. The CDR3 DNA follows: TGTGCCAGCAGCGCCCGACAGGGTACTAATTCACCCCTCCACTTT.

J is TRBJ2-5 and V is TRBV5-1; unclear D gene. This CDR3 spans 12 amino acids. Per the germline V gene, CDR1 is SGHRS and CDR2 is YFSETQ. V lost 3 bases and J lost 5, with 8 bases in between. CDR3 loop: CASSYPGETQYF. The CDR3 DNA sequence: TGCGCCAGCAGCTACCCCGGGGAGACCCAGTACTTC.

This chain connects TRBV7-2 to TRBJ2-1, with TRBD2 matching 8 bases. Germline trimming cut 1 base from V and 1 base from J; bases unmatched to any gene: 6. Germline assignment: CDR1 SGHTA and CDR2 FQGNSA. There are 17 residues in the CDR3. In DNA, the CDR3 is TGTGCCAGCAGCTTAGGCGGACTAGCCAGGTCCTACAATGAGCAGTTCTTC. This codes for CASSLGGLARSYNEQFF. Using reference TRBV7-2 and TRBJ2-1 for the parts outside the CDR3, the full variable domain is GAGVSQSPSNKVTEKGKDVELRCDPISGHTALYWYRQSLGQGLEFLIYFQGNSAPDKSGLPSDRFSAERTGGSVSTLTIQRTQQEDSAVYLCASSLGGLARSYNEQFFGPGTRLTVL.

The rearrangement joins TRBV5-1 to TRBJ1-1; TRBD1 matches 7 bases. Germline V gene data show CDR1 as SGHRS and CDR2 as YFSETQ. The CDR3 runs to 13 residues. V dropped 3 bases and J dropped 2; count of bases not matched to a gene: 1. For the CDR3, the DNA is TGCGCCAGCAGCTGGGACAGCAACACTGAAGCTTTCTTT. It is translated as CASSWDSNTEAFF.

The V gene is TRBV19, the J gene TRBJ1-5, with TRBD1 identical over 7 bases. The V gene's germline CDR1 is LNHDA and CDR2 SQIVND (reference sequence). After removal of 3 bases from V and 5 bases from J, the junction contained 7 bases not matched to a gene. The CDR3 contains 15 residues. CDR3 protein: CASSIREGGHQPQHF. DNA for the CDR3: TGTGCCAGTAGTATCAGAGAAGGGGGCCATCAGCCCCAGCATTTT.

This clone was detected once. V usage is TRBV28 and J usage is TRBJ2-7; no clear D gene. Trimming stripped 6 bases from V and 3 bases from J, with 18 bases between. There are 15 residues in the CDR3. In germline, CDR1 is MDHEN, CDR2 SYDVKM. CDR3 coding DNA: TGTGCCAGCAGCCCCGTGGCCGGCGGAAACTACGAGCAGTACTTC. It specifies CASSPVAGGNYEQYF.

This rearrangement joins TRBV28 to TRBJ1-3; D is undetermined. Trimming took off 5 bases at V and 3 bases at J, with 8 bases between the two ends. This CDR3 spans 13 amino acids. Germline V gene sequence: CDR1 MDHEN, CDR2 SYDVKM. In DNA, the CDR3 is TGTGCCAGCAGTAAAATAGATGGAAACACCATATATTTT. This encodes CASSKIDGNTIYF.

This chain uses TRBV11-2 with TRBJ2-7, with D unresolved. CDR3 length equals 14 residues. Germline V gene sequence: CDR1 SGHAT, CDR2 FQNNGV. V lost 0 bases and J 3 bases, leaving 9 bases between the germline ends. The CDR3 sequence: CASSLDFPVYEQYF. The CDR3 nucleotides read TGTGCCAGCAGCTTAGATTTTCCCGTCTACGAGCAGTACTTC. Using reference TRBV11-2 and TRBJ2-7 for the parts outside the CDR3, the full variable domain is EAGVAQSPRYKIIEKRQSVAFWCNPISGHATLYWYQQILGQGPKLLIQFQNNGVVDDSQLPKDRFSAERLKGVDSTLKIQPAKLEDSAVYLCASSLDFPVYEQYFGPGTRLTVT.

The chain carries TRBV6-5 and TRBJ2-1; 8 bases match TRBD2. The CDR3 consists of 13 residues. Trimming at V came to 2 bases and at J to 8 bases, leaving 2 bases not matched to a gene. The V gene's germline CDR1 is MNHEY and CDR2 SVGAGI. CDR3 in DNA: TGTGCCAGCAGTTACCGGGGGGGCGATGAGCAGTTCTTC. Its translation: CASSYRGGDEQFF.

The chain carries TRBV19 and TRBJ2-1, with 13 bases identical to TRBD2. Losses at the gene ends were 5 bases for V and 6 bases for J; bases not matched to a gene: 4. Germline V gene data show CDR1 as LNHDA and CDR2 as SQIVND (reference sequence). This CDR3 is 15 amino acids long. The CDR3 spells CASSRLAGGPNEQFF. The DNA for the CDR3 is TGTGCCAGTAGTCGACTAGCGGGAGGCCCCAATGAGCAGTTCTTC.

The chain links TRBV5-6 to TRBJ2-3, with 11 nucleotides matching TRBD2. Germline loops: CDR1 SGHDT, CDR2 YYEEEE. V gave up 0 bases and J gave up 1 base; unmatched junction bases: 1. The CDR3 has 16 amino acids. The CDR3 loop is CASSLVAGGRTDTQYF. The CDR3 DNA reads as TGTGCCAGCAGCTTGGTAGCGGGGGGGCGCACAGATACGCAGTATTTT.

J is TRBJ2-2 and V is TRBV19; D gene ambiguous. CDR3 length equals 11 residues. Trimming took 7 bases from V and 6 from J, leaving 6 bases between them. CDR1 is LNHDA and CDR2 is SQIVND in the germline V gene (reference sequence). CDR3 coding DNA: TGTGCCAGTATCGAGGCCGGGGAGCTGTTTTTT. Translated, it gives CASIEAGELFF. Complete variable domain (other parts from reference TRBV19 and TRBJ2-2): DGGITQSPKYLFRKEGQNVTLSCEQNLNHDAMYWYRQDPGQGLRLIYYSQIVNDFQKGDIAEGYSVSREKKESFPLTVTSAQKNPTAFYLCASIEAGELFFGEGSRLTVL.

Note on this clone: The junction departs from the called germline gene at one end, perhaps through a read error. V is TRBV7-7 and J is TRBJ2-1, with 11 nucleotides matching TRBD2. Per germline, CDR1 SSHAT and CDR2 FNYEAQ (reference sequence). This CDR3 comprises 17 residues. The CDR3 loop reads CASSSFGGASGRYEQFF. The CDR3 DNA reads TGTGCTAGCAGCTCCTTCGGCGGGGCTAGCGGGAGGTATGAGCAGTTCTTC.

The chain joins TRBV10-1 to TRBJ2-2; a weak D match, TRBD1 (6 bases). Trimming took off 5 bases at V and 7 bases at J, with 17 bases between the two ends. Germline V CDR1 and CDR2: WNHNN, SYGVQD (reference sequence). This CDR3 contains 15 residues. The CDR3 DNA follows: TGCGCCAGCAGTCCATACGTGGGGGCAGGCGGGGAGCTGTTTTTT. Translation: CASSPYVGAGGELFF.

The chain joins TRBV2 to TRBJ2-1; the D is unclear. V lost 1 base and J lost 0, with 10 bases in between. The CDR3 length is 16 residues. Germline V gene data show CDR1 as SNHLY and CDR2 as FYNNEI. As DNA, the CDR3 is TGTGCCAGCAGTGAAGATGAGTGGAGCTCCTACAATGAGCAGTTCTTC. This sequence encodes CASSEDEWSSYNEQFF.

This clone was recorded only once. The CDR3 bases are TGTGCCAGCAGCGGACAGGGGGTTGCTGCTGAAGCTTTCTTT. It specifies CASSGQGVAAEAFF. The chain carries TRBV9 and TRBJ1-1, with 9 bases aligning to TRBD1. The CDR3 runs 14 residues. V trimming: 3 bases; J trimming: 6 bases; junction bases outside the gene matches: 6. Germline V gene data show CDR1 as SGDLS and CDR2 as YYNGEE.

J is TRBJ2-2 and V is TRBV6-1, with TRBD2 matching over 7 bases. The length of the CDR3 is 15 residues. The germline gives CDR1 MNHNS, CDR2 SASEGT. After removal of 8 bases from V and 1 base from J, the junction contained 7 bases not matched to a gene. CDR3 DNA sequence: TGTGCCAGCGCAATAGCGGGCAGGAACACCGGGGAGCTGTTTTTT. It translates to CASAIAGRNTGELFF.

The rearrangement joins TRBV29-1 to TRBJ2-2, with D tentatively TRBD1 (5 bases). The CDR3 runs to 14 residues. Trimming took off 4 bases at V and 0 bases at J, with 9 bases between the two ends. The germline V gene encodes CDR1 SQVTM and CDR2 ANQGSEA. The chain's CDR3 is CSVGQYTNTGELFF. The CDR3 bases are TGCAGCGTTGGACAGTACACGAACACCGGGGAGCTGTTTTTT.

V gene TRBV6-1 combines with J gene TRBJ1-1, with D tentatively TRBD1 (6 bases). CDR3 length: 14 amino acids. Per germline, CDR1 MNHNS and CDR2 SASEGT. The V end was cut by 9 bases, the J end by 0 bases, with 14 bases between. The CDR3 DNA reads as TGTGCCAGTAAATGGGGGCAGATGAACACTGAAGCTTTCTTT. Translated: CASKWGQMNTEAFF.

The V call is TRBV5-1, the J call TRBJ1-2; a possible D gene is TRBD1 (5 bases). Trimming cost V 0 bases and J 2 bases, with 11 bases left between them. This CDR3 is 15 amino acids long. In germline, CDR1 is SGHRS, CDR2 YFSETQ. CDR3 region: CASSLGSGLNYGYTF. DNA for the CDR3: TGCGCCAGCAGCTTGGGGTCAGGGTTGAACTATGGCTACACCTTC.

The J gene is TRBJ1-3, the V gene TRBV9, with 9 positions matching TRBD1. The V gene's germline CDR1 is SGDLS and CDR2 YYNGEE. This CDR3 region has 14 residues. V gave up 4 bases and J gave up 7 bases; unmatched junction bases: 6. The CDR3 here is CASSSRTGENTIYF. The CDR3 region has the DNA TGTGCCAGCAGCTCCAGGACAGGGGAGAACACCATATATTTT.

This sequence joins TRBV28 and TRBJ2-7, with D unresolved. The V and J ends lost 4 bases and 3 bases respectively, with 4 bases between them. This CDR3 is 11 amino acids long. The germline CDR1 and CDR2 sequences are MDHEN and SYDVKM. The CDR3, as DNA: TGTGCCAGCAGTTCCCACTACGAGCAGTACTTC. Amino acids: CASSSHYEQYF.

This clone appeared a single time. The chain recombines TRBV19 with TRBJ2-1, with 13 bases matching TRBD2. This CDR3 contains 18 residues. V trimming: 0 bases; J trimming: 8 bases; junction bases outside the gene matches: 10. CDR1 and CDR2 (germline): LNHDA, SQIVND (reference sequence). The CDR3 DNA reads TGTGCCAGTAGTATAGATCGGGGGACTAGCGGGACTACCGATGAGCAGTTCTTC. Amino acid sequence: CASSIDRGTSGTTDEQFF.

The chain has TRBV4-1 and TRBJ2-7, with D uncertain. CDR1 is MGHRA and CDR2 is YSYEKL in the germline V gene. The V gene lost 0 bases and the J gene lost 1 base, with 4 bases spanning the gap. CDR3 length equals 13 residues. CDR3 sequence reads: CASSQDRSYEQYF. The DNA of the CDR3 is TGCGCCAGCAGCCAAGACAGGTCCTACGAGCAGTACTTC.

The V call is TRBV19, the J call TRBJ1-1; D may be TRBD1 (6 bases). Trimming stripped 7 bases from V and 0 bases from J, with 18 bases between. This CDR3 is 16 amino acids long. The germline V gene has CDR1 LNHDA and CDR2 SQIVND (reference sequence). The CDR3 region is CASKLYGGAVNTEAFF. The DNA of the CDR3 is TGTGCCAGTAAACTTTACGGGGGGGCCGTGAACACTGAAGCTTTCTTT.

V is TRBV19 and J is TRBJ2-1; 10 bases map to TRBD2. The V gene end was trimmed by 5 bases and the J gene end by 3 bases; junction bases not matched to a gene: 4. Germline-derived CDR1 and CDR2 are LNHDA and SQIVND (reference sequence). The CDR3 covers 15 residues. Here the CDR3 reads CASSPRTSGYNEQFF. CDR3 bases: TGTGCCAGTAGTCCCCGGACTAGCGGCTACAATGAGCAGTTCTTC.

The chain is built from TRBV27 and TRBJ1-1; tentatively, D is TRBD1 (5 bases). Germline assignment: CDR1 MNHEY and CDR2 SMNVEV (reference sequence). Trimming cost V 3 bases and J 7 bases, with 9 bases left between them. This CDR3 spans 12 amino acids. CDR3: CASSFRGGEAFF. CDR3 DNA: TGTGCCAGCAGTTTTAGGGGCGGTGAAGCTTTCTTT.